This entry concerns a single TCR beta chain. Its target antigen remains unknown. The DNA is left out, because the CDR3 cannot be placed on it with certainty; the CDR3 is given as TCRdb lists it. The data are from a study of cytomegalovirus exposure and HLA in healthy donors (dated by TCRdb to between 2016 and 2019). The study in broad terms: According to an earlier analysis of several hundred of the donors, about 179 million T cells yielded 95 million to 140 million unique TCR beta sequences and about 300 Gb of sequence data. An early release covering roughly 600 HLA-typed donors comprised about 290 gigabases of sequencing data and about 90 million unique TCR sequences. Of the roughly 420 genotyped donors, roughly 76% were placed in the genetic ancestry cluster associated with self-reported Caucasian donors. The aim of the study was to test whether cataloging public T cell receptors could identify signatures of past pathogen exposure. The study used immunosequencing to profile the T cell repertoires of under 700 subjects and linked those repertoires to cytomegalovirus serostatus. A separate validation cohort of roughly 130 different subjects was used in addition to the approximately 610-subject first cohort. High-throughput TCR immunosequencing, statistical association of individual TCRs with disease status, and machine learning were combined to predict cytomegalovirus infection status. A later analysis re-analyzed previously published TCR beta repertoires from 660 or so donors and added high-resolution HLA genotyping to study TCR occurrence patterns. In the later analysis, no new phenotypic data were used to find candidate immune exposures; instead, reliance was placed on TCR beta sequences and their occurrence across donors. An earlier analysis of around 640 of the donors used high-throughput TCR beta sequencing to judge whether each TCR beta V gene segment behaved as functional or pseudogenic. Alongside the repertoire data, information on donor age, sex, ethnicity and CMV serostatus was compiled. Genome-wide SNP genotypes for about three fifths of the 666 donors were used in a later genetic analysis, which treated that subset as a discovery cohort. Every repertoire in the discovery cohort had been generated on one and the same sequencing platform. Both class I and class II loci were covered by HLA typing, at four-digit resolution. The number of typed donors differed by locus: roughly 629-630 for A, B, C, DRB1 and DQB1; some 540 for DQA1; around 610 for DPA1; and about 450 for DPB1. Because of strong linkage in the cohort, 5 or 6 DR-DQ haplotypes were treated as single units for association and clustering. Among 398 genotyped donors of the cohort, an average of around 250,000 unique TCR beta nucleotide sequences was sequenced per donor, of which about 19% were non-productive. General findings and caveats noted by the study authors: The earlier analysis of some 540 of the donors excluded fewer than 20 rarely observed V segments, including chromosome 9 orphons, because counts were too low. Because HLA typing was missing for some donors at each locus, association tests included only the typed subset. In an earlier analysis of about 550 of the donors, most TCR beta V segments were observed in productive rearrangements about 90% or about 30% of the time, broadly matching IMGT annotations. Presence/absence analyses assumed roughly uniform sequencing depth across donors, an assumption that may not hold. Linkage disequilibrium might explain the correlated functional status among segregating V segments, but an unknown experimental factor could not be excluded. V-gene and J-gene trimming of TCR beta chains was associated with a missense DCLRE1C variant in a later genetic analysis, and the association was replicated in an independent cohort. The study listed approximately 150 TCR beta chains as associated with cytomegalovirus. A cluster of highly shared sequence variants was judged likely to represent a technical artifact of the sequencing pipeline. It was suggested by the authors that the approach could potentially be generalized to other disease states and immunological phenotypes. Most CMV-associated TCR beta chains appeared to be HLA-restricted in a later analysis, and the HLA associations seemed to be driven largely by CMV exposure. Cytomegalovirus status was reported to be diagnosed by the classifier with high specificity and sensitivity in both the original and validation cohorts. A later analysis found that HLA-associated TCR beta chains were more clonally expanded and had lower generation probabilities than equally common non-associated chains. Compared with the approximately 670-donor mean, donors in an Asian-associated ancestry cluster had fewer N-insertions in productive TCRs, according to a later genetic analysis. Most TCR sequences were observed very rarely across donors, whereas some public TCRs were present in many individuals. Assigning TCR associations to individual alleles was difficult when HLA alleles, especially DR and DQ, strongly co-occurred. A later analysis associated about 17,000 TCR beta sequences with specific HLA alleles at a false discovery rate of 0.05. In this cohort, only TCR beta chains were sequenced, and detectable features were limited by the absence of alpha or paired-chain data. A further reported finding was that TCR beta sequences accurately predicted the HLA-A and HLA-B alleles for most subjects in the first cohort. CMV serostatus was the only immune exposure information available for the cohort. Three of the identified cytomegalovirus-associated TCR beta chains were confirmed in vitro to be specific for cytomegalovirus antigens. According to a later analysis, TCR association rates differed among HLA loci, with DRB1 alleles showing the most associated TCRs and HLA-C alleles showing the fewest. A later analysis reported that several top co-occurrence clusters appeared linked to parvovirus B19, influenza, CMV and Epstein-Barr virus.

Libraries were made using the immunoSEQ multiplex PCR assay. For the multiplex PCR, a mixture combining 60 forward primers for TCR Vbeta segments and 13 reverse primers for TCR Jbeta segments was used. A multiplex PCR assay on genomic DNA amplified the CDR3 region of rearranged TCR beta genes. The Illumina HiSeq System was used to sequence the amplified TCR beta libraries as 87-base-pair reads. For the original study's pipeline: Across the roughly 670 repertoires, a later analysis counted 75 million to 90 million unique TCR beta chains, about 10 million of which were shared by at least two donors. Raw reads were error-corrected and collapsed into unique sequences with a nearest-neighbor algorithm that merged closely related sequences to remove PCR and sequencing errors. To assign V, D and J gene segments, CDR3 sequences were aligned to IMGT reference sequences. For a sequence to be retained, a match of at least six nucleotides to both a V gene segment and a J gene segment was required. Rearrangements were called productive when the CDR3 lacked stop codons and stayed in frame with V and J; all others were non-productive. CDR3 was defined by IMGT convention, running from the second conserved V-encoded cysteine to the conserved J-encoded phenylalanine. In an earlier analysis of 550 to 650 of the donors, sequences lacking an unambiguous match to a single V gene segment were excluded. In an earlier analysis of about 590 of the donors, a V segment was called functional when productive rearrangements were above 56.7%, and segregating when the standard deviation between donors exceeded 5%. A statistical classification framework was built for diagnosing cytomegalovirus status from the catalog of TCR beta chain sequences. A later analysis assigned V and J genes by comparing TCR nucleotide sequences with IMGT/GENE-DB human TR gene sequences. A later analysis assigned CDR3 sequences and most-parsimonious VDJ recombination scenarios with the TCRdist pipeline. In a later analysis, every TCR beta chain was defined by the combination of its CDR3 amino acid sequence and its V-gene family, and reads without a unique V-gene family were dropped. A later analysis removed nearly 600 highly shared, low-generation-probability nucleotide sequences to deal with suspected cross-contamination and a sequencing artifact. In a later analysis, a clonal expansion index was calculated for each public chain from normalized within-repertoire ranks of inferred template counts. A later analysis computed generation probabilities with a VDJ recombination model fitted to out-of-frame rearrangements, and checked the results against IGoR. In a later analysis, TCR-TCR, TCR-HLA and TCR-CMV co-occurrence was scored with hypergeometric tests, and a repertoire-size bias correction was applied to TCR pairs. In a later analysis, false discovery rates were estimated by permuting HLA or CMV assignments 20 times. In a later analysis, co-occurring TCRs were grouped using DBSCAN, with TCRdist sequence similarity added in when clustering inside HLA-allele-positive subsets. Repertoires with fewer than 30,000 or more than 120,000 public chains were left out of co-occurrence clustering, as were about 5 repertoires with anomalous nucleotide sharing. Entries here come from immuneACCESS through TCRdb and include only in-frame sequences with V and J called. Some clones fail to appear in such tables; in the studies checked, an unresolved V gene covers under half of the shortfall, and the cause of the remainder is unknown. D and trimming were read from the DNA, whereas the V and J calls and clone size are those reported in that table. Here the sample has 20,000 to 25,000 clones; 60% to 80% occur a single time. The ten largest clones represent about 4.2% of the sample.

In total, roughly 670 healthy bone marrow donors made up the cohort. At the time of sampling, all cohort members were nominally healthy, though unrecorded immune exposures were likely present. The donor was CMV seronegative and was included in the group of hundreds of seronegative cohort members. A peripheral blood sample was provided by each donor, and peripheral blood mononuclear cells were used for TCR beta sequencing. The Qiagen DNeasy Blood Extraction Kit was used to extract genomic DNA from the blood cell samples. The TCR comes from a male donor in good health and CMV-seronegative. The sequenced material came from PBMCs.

Here the CDR3 is given as CASTSGDEQYF. The sequence is built from TRBV7-9 and TRBJ2-7; the table's D call TRBD2 went unverified against the DNA. The CDR3 holds 11 amino acids from the cysteine to the phenylalanine. CDR1 and CDR2, per the germline V gene (reference sequence), are SEHNR and FQNEAQ.